The 13 T cell receptor beta chains presented below share a single source sample, sequenced in a study of T-cell reconstitution after alpha-beta-depleted transplantation in children. Preparing the TCRbeta library involved the use of unique molecular identifiers. TCRdb reanalysed the PCR reads using MiXCR and keeps one entry per CDR3 protein. This table has 530,000 or so distinct CDR3 sequences, roughly 30% appearing once. The sequences come from PBMCs, collected before TCRalphabeta/CD19-depleted stem cell transplant. These receptors were obtained from a boy under three years old with Wiskott-Aldrich syndrome, due to receive a stem cell transplant.

This clonotype was seen a few times. The V call is TRBV25-1, the J call TRBJ2-3; D might be TRBD1 or TRBD2, each matching 5 bases. V lost 2 bases, J lost 3 bases, and 12 bases lay in between. Per the germline V gene, CDR1 is MGHDK and CDR2 is SYGVNS. This CDR3 spans 15 amino acids. DNA for the CDR3: TGTGCCAGCAGTGAAGTACTCTGGGGGACAGATACGCAGTATTTT. Protein: CASSEVLWGTDTQYF.

This clonotype was observed a handful of times. The CDR3: CATSDPPGLVGQYF. The CDR3 bases are TGTGCCACCAGTGATCCCCCCGGACTCGTAGGGCAGTATTTT. The V call is TRBV24-1, the J call TRBJ2-3, with a tentative D call TRBD2 (5 bases). This CDR3 is built from 14 residues. V was pared by 3 bases and J by 11 bases, with 17 bases between. Germline CDR1 reads KGHDR; CDR2 reads SFDVKD.

Only a few counts were recorded for this clonotype. CDR3 region: CASSELRLAGCEQYF. The DNA for the CDR3 is TGTGCCAGCAGCGAACTACGACTAGCTGGGTGCGAGCAGTACTTC. The rearrangement uses TRBV25-1 and TRBJ2-7, with TRBD2 identical over 7 bases. CDR3 length equals 15 residues. The V gene end was trimmed by 6 bases and the J gene end by 6 bases; junction bases not matched to a gene: 14. Germline assignment: CDR1 MGHDK and CDR2 SYGVNS.

This chain links TRBV12-3 or TRBV12-4 with TRBJ2-1, with D possibly being TRBD2 (5 bases). V lost 2 bases, J lost 8 bases, and 16 bases lay in between. The CDR3 is made up of 15 amino acids. CDR3 amino acids: CASSLRPSRKDEQFF. DNA of the CDR3: TGTGCCAGCAGTTTAAGGCCTAGCAGGAAGGATGAGCAGTTCTTC.

This clonotype was observed a few times. The CDR3 DNA follows: TGTGCCAGCAGTTCCAAAAACGGACTAGCTGAAGAGACCCAGTACTTC. Translated: CASSSKNGLAEETQYF. The rearrangement links TRBV28 to TRBJ2-5, with TRBD2 matching 8 bases. Germline assignment: CDR1 MDHEN and CDR2 SYDVKM. The CDR3 is 16 residues long. V gave up 4 bases and J gave up 3 bases; unmatched junction bases: 10.

The chain has TRBV24-1 and TRBJ1-5, with 7 bases that match TRBD1. Trimming cost V 9 bases and J 0 bases; bases outside gene matches: 4. The CDR3 totals 14 residues. The germline V gene has CDR1 KGHDR and CDR2 SFDVKD. DNA for the CDR3: TGTGCCACCGGACAGGTTCTTAGCAATCAGCCCCAGCATTTT. Its protein product is CATGQVLSNQPQHF.

The gene calls are TRBV3-1 and TRBJ2-2; perhaps TRBD2 as D (5 bases). Trimming stripped 1 base from V and 4 bases from J, with 10 bases between. The CDR3 consists of 15 residues. Germline CDR1 reads LGHDT; CDR2 reads YNNKEL (reference sequence). CDR3 DNA: TGTGCCAGCAGCCAAGGGGGAGTCGGCACCGGGGAGCTGTTTTTT. Amino acids: CASSQGGVGTGELFF.

V gene TRBV20-1 combines with J gene TRBJ2-3; 11 bases match TRBD2. V gave up 2 bases and J gave up 4 bases; unmatched junction bases: 5. The germline V gene has CDR1 DFQATT and CDR2 SNEGSKA (reference sequence). The CDR3 has 15 amino acids. DNA of the CDR3: TGCAGTGCTAGACCTAGCGGGGGGAGGCCAGATACGCAGTATTTT. Its translation is CSARPSGGRPDTQYF.

This clonotype was seen a few times. V usage is TRBV20-1 and J usage is TRBJ2-7; 8 bases map to TRBD2. Germline loops: CDR1 DFQATT, CDR2 SNEGSKA (reference sequence). V shed 3 bases and J 2 bases; nucleotides not matched to a gene: 6. The CDR3 spans 14 residues. Written as DNA, the CDR3 is TGCAGTGCTAGGGCTTACGGGAGGGCCTACGAGCAGTACTTC. Residues: CSARAYGRAYEQYF.

The chain combines TRBV7-9 with TRBJ2-2, with 8 bases that match TRBD1. There are 16 residues in the CDR3. The J segment lost 4 bases and the V segment lost 1 base, leaving 5 bases of the junction unmatched. CDR1 and CDR2 from the germline V gene are SEHNR and FQNEAQ (reference sequence). CDR3 bases: TGTGCCAGCAGCTTAGAAGTCAGGGGGCCCACCGGGGAGCTGTTTTTT. Amino acids: CASSLEVRGPTGELFF.

This clonotype was recorded a few times. V usage is TRBV20-1 and J usage is TRBJ1-1; D ambiguous. The CDR3 consists of 13 residues. Germline CDR1 is DFQATT and CDR2 is SNEGSKA (reference sequence). V lost 3 bases and J 5 bases, leaving 13 bases between the germline ends. This CDR3 is CSASLGIWTEAFF. The DNA for the CDR3 is TGCAGTGCTAGCCTGGGGATATGGACTGAAGCTTTCTTT.

The gene calls are TRBV7-8 and TRBJ2-4; 11 bases map to TRBD2. J gave up 2 bases and V 5 bases, and 8 bases lay outside the gene matches. The germline CDR1 and CDR2 sequences are SGHVS and FQNEAQ. The CDR3 length is 17 residues. The CDR3 loop is CASSPTLAGVPKNIQYF. The DNA for the CDR3 is TGTGCCAGCAGCCCGACACTAGCGGGAGTTCCCAAAAACATTCAGTACTTC.

The chain has TRBV12-3 or TRBV12-4 and TRBJ2-2; perhaps TRBD1 as D (5 bases). The germline V and J ends were trimmed by 2 bases and 6 bases, with 10 bases remaining between them. CDR3 length: 14 amino acids. CDR3 region: CASSLWQGAGELFF. CDR3 sequence (DNA): TGTGCCAGCAGTTTATGGCAGGGTGCCGGGGAGCTGTTTTTT.